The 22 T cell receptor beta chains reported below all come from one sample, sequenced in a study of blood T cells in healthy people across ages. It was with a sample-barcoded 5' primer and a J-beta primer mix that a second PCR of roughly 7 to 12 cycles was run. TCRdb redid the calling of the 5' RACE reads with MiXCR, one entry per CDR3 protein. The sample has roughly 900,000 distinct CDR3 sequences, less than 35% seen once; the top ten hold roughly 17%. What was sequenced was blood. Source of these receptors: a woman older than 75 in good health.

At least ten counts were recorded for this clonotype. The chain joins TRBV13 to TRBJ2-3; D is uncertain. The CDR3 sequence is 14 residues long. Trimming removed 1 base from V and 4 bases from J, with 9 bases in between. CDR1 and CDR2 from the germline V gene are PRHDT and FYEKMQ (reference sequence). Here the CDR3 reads CASSLAMTPDTQYF. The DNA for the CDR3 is TGTGCCAGCAGCTTAGCGATGACCCCAGATACGCAGTATTTT. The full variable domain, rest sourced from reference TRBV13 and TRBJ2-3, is AAGVIQSPRHLIKEKRETATLKCYPIPRHDTVYWYQQGPGQDPQFLISFYEKMQSDKGSIPDRFSAQQFSDYHSELNMSSLELGDSALYFCASSLAMTPDTQYFGPGTRLTVL.

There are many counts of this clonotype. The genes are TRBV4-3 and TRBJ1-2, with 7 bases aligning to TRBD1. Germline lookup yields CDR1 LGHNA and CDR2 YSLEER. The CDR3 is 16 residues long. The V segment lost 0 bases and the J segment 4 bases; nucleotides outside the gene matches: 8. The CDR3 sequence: CASSQEFVGGFYGYTF. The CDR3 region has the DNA TGCGCCAGCAGCCAAGAATTTGTAGGGGGCTTCTATGGCTACACCTTC.

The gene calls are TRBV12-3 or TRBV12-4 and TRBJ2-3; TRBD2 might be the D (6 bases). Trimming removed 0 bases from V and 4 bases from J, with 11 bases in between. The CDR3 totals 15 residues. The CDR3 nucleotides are TGTGCCAGCAGTTTAGCATTCGGGGGAGCAGATACGCAGTATTTT. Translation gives CASSLAFGGADTQYF.

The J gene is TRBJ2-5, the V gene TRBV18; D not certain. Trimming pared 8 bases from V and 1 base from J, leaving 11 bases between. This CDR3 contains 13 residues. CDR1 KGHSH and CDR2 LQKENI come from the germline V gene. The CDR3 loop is CASAGQLQETQYF. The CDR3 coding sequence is TGTGCCAGCGCCGGGCAGCTCCAAGAGACCCAGTACTTC.

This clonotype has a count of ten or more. The CDR3 sequence: CASSQGVLLAGSYNEQFF. The CDR3 DNA reads TGCGCCAGCAGCCAAGGCGTTCTTCTAGCGGGCTCCTACAATGAGCAGTTCTTC. The chain combines TRBV4-3 with TRBJ2-1, with 8 bases fitting TRBD2. Germline assignment: CDR1 LGHNA and CDR2 YSLEER. The trim removed 1 base at V and 0 bases at J, leaving 8 bases unmatched. This CDR3 region has 18 residues.

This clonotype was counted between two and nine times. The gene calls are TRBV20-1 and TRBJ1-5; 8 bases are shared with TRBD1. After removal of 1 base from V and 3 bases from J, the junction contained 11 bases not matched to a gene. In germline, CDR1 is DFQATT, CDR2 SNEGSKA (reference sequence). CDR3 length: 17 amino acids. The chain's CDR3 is CSARGLRDRKDNQPQHF. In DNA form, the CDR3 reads TGCAGTGCTAGAGGGCTACGGGACAGGAAAGACAATCAGCCCCAGCATTTT.

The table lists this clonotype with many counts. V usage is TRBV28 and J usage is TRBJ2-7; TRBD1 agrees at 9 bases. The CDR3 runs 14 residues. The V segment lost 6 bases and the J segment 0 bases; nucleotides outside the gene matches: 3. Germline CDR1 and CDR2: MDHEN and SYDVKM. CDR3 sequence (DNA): TGTGCCAGCAGAGGGACAGGGAGCTCCTACGAGCAGTACTTC. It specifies CASRGTGSSYEQYF.

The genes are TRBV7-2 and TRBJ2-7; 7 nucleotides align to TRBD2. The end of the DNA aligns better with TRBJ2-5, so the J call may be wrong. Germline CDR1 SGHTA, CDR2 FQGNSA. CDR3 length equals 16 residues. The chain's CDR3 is CASSLAAGGGPKTQYF. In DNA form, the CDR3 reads TGTGCCAGCAGCTTAGCAGCGGGCGGGGGTCCTAAGACCCAGTACTTC.

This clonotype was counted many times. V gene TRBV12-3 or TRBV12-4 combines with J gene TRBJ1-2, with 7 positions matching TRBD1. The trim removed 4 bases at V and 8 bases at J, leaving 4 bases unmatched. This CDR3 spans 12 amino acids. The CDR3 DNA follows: TGTGCCAGCAGTTCAGGGGGATTGGGCTACACCTTC. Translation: CASSSGGLGYTF.

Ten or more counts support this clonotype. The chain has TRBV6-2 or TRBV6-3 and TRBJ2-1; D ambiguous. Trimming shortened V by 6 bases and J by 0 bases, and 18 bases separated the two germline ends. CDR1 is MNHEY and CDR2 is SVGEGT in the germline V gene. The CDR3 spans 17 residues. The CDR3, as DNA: TGTGCCAGCAGGCGAGTTCTAGAGGTTGCCTCCTACAATGAGCAGTTCTTC. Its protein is CASRRVLEVASYNEQFF.

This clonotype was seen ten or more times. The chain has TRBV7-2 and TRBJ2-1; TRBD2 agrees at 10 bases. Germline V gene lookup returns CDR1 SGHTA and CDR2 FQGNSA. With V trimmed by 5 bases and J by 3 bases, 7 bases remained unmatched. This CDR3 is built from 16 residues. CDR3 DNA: TGTGCCAGCAGCGTCCGAGCGGGGGGGCTCTACAATGAGCAGTTCTTC. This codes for CASSVRAGGLYNEQFF.

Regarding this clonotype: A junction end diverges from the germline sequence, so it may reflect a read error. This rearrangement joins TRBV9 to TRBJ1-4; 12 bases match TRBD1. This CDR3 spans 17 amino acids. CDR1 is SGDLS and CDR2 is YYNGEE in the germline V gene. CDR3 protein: CACSEGTGGLLNEKRFF. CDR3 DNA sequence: TGTGCCTGCAGCGAAGGGACAGGGGGCCTCCTTAATGAAAAACGGTTTTTT.

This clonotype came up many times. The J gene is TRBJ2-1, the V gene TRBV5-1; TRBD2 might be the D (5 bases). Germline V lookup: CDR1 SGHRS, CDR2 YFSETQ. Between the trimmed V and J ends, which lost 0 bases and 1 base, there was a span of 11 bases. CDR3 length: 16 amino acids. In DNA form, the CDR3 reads TGCGCCAGCAGCTTGGTGACCGGGGAGTCCTACAATGAGCAGTTCTTC. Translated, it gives CASSLVTGESYNEQFF.

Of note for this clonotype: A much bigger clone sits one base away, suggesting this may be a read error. In nucleotides, the CDR3 is TGTGCCTGCAGCTTAGGTGGGACAGGGGTAAACAATGAGCAGTTCTTC. Translation: CACSLGGTGVNNEQFF. V usage is TRBV11-3 and J usage is TRBJ2-1; 10 bases map to TRBD1. The germline CDR1 and CDR2 sequences are SGHNT and YENEEA. The CDR3 is 16 amino acids.

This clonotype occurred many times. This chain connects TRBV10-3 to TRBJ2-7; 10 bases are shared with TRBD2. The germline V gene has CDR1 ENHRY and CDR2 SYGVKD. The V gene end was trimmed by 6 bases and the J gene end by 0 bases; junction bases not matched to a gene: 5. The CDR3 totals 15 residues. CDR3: CAIRELAGPSYEQYF. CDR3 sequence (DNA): TGTGCCATCAGGGAACTAGCGGGGCCCTCCTACGAGCAGTACTTC.

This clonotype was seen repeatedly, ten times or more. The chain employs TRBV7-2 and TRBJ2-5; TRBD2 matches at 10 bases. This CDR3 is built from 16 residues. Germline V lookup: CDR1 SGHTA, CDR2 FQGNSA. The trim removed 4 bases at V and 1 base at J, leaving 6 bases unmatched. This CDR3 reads CASSYGAGGPQETQYF. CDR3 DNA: TGTGCCAGCAGCTATGGAGCGGGGGGGCCCCAAGAGACCCAGTACTTC.

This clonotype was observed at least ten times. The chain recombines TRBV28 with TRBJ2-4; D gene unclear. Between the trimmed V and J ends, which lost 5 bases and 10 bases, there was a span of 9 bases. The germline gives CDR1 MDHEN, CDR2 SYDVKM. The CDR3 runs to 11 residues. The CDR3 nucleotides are TGTGCCAGCAGTACACAGACTATTCAGTACTTC. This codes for CASSTQTIQYF.

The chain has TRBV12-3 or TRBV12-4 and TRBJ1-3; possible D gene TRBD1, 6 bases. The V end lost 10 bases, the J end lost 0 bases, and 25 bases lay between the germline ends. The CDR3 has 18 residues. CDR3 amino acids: CATLGAGFTPSSGNTIYF. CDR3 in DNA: TGTGCCACCTTGGGGGCAGGGTTCACTCCTAGCTCTGGAAACACCATATATTTT.

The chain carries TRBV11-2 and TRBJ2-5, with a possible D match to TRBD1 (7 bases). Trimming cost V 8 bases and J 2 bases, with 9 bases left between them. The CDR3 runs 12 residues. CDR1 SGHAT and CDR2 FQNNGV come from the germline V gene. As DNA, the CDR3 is TGTGCCAGCGCGGGACAGCAAGAGACCCAGTACTTC. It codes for CASAGQQETQYF.

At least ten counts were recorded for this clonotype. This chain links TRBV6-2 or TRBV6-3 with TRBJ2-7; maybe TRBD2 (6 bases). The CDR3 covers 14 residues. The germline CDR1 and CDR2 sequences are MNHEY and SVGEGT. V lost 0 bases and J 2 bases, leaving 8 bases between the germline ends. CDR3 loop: CASSYSTGAYEQYF. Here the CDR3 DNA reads TGTGCCAGCAGTTACTCGACGGGGGCCTACGAGCAGTACTTC.

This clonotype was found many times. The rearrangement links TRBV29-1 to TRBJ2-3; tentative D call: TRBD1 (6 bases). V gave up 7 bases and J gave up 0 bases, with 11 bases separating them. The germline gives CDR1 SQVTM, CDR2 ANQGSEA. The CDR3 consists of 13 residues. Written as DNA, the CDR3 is TGCAGCGGGTACAGGGACAGCACAGATACGCAGTATTTT. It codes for CSGYRDSTDTQYF.

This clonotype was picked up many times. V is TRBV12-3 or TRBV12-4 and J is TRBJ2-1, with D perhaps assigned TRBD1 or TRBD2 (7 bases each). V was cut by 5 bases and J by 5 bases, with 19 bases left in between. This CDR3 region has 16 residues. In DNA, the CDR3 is TGTGCCAGCAGTCATCCAGGGGAGGGGGCGGACAATGAGCAGTTCTTC. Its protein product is CASSHPGEGADNEQFF.